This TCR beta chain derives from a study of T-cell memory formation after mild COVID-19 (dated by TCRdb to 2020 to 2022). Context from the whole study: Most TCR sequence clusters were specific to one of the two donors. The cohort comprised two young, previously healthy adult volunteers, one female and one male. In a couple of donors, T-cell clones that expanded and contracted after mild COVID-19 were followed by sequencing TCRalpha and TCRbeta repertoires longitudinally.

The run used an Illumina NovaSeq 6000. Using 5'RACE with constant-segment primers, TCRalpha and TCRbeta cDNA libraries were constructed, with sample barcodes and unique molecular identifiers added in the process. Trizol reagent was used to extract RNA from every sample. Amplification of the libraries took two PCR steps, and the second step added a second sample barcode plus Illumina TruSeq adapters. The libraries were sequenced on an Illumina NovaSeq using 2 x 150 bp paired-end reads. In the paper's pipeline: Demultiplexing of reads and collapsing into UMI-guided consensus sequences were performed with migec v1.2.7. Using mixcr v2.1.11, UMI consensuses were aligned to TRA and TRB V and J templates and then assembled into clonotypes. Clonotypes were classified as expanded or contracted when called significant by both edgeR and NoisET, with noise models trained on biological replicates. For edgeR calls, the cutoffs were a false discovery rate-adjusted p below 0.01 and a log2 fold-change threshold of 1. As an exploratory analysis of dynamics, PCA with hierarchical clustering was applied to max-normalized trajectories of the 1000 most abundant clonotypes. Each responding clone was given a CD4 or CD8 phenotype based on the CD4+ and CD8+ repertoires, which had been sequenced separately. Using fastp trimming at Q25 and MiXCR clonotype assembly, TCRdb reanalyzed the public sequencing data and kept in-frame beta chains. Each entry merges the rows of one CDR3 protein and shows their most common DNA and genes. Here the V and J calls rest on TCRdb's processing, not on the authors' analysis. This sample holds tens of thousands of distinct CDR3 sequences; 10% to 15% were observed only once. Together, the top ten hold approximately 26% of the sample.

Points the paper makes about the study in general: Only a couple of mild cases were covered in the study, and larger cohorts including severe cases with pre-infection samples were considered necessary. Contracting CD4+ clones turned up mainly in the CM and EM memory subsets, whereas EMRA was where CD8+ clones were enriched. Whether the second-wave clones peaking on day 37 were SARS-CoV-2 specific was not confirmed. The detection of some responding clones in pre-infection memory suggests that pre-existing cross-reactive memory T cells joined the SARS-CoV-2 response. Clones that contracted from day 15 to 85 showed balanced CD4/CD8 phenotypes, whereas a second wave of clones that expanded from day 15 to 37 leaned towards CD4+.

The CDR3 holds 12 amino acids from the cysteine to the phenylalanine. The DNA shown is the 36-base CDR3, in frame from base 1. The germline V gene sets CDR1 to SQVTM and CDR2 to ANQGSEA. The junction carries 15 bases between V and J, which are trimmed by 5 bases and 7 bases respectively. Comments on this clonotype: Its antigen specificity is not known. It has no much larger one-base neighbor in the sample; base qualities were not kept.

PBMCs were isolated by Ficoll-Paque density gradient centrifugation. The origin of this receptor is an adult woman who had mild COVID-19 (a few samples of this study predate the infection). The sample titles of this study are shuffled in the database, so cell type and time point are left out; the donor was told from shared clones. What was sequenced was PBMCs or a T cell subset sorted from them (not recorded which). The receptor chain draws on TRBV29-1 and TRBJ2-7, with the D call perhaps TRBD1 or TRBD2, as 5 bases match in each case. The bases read TGCAGCGTTCGAGGGGCCTTCTGGGAGCAGTACTTC. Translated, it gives CSVRGAFWEQYF.